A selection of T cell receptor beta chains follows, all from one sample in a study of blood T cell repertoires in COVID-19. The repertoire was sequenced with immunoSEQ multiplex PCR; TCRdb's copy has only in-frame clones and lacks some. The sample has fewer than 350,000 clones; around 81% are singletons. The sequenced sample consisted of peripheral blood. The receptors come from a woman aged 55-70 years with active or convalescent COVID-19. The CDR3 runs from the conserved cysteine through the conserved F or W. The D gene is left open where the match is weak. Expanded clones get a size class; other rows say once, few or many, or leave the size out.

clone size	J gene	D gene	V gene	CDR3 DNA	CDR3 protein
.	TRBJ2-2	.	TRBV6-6	TGTGCCAGCAGCGGTAGGACAGGGAGGGGCACCGGGGAGCTGTTTTTT	CASSGRTGRGTGELFF
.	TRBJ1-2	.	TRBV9	TGTGCCAGCAGCGTAGCGGAGGACGCTAACTATGGCTACACCTTC	CASSVAEDANYGYTF
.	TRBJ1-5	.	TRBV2	TGTGCCAGCAGTGCGGGAGGGAGGAGCAATCAGCCCCAGCATTTT	CASSAGGRSNQPQHF
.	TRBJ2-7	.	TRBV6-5	TGTGCCAGCAGAAAACAGGGCGTATGGTTCGAGCAGTACTTC	CASRKQGVWFEQYF
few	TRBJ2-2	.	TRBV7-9	TGTGCCAGCAGCTCACGAAGAGCAGGGGGGCAAAACACCGGGGAGCTGTTTTTT	CASSSRRAGGQNTGELFF
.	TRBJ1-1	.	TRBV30	TGTGCCTGGAGTGTGCGGCAGAACACTGAAGCTTTCTTT	CAWSVRQNTEAFF
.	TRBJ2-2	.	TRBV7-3	TGTGCCAGCAGCTTAACCTACGCGAACACCGGGGAGCTGTTTTTT	CASSLTYANTGELFF
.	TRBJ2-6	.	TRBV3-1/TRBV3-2	TGTGCCAGCAGCCAAGAGGGTACCGGGTCTGGGGCCAACGTCCTGACTTTC	CASSQEGTGSGANVLTF
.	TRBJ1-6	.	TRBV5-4	TGTGCCAGCAGCTTGGTAGGTCCCCAGGGATATGCACCCCTCCACTTT	CASSLVGPQGYAPLHF
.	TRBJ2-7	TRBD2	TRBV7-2	TGTGCCAGCAGCTTAACAGCGGGGGGGCATCTGTACTTC	CASSLTAGGHLYF
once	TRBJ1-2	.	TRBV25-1	TGTGCCAGCAGTGATCCCAAATCGGACAAAGAAAACTATGGCTACACCTTC	CASSDPKSDKENYGYTF
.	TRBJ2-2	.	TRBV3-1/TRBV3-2	TGTGCCAGCAGCCAAAAACTAGTTAACACCGGGGAGCTGTTTTTT	CASSQKLVNTGELFF
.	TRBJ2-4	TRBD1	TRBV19	TGTGCCAGTAGTCTAGGGGACAGGTTTAACATTCAGTACTTC	CASSLGDRFNIQYF
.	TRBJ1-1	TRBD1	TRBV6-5	TGTGCCAGCAGGGGGCGGACAGGGGCTGTTTTTGAAGCTTTCTTT	CASRGRTGAVFEAFF